These 6 T cell receptor beta chains came from one sample sequenced in a study of blood T cells in healthy people across ages. Next came a second PCR, run for about 7 to 12 cycles, which used a sample-barcoded 5' primer along with a J-beta primer mix. TCRdb re-derived calls from the 5' RACE reads in MiXCR, one entry per CDR3 protein. The sample yields about 1,500,000 distinct CDR3 sequences, about 30% seen once. The sequenced material came from blood. Receptors were obtained from a woman aged 25 to 39 in good health.

The rearrangement joins TRBV29-1 to TRBJ2-1, with D maybe TRBD1 (6 bases). Germline lookup yields CDR1 SQVTM and CDR2 ANQGSEA. V lost 4 bases and J lost 5, with 15 bases in between. The CDR3 covers 14 residues. The DNA of the CDR3 is TGCAGCGTTGGGGGGCTAGTGGGGAACAATGAGCAGTTCTTC. It specifies CSVGGLVGNNEQFF.

This rearrangement joins TRBV5-1 to TRBJ1-1, with unresolved D. The CDR3 is 14 amino acids. Trimming removed 0 bases from V and 8 bases from J, with 14 bases in between. Germline CDR1 and CDR2: SGHRS and YFSETQ. Here the CDR3 DNA reads TGCGCCAGCAGCTTGGACGGGGAAGAACCCGAAGCTTTCTTT. It encodes CASSLDGEEPEAFF.

This sequence joins TRBV6-2 or TRBV6-3 and TRBJ2-3; D not resolved. The germline V gene encodes CDR1 MNHEY and CDR2 SVGEGT. V lost 5 bases and J lost 6, with 9 bases in between. The CDR3 runs 12 residues. CDR3 nucleotides: TGTGCCAGCAGTGACCCAACCGATACGCAGTATTTT. Its protein product is CASSDPTDTQYF.

Comment on this clonotype: A much larger clone lies one base from this, so it may be a read error. The chain couples TRBV3-1 to TRBJ2-7; possibly TRBD2 for D (5 bases). Germline V gives CDR1 LGHDT, CDR2 YNNKEL (reference sequence). The CDR3 has 14 amino acids. Here the CDR3 DNA reads TGTGCCAGCAGCCAAGGTGGGAGCTCCTACAAGCAGTACTTC. Translated, it gives CASSQGGSSYKQYF.

This clonotype was observed at least ten times. V is TRBV7-2 and J is TRBJ2-1; D possibly corresponds to TRBD1 (5 bases). The germline V and J ends were trimmed by 5 bases and 0 bases, with 11 bases remaining between them. The CDR3 contains 15 residues. The germline gives CDR1 SGHTA, CDR2 FQGNSA. The CDR3, as DNA: TGTGCCAGCAGCAGACAGATTAGCTCCTACAATGAGCAGTTCTTC. Translating it yields CASSRQISSYNEQFF.

The V and J genes are TRBV3-1 and TRBJ1-4; D remains unclear. Germline V lookup: CDR1 LGHDT, CDR2 YNNKEL (reference sequence). V was pared by 1 base and J by 7 bases, with 13 bases between. This CDR3 spans 15 amino acids. This chain's CDR3 is CASSQGPLGSEKLFF. The DNA for the CDR3 is TGTGCCAGCAGCCAAGGGCCTCTGGGGAGTGAAAAACTGTTTTTT.